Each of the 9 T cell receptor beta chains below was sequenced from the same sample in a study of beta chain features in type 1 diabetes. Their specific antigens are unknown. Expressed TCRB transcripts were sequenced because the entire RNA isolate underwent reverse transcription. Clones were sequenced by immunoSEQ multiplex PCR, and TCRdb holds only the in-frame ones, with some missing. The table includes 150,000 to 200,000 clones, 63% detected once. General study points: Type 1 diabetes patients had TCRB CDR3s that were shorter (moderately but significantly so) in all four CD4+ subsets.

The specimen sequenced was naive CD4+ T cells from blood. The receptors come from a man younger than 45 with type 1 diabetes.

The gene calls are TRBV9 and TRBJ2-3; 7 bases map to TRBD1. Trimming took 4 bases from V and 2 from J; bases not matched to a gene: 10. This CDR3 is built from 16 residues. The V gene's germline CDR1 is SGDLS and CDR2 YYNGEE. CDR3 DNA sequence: TGTGCCAGCAGCCCGAGAGAGGGGGCGATCACAGATACGCAGTATTTT. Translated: CASSPREGAITDTQYF.

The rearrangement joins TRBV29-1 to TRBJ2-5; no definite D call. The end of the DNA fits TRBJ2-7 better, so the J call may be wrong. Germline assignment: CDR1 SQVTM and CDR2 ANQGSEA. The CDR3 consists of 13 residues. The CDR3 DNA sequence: TGCAGCGCCCAAGGGCCTAACTCCTACGAGCAGTACTTC. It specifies CSAQGPNSYEQYF.

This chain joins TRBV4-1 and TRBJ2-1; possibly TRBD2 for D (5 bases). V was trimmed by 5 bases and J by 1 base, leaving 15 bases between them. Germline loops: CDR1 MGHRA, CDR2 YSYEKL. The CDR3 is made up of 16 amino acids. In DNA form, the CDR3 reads TGCGCCAGCAGCGACCCCGCCCGGGATTCCTACAATGAGCAGTTCTTC. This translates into CASSDPARDSYNEQFF.

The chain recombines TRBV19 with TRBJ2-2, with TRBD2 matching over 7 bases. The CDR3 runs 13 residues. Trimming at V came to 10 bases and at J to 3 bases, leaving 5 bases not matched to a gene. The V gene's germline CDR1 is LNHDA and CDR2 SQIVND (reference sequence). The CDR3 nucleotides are TGTGCCACCTTTCGGGGGGACACCGGGGAGCTGTTTTTT. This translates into CATFRGDTGELFF.

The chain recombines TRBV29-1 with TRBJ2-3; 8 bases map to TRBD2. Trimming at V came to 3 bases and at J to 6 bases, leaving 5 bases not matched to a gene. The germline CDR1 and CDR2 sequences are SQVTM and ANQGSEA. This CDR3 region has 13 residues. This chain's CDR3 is CSVDRGGSDTQYF. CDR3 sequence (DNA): TGCAGCGTTGACCGGGGGGGCTCGGATACGCAGTATTTT.

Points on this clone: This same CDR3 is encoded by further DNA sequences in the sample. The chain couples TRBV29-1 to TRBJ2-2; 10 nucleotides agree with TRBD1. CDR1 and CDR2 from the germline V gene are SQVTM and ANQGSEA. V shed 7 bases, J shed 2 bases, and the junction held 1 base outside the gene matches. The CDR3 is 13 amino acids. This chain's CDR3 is CSGDRGNTGELFF. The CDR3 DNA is TGCAGCGGGGACAGGGGAAACACCGGGGAGCTGTTTTTT.

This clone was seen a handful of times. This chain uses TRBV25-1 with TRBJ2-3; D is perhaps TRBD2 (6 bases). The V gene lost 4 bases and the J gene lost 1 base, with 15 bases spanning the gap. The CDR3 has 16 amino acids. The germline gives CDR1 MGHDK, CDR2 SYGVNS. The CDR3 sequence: CASSALEGTGTDTQYF. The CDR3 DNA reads TGTGCCAGCAGTGCCCTGGAGGGGACGGGCACAGATACGCAGTATTTT.

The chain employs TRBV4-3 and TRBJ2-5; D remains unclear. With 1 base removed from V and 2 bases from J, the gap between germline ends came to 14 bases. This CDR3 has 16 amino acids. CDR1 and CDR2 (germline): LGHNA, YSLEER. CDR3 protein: CASSQGGGEGQETQYF. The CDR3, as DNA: TGCGCCAGCAGCCAAGGAGGTGGGGAAGGACAAGAGACCCAGTACTTC.

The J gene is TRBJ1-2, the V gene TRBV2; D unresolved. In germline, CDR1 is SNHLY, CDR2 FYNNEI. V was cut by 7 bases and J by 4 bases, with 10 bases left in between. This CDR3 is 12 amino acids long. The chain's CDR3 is CASKDVVYGYTF. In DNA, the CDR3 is TGTGCCAGCAAGGACGTCGTCTATGGCTACACCTTC.